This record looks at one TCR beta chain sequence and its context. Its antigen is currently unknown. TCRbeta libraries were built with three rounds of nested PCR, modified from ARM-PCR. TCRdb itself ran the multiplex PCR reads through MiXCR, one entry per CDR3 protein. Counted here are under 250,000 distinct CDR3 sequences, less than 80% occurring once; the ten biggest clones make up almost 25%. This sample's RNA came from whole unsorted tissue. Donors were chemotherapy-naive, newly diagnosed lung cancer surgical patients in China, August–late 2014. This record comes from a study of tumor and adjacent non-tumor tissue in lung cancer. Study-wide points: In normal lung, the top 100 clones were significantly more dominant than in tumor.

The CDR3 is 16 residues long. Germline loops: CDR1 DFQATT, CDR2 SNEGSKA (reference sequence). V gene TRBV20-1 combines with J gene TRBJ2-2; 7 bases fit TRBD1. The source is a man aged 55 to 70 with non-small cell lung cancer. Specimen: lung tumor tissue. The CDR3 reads CGTRDLRQGESGELFF. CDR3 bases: TGCGGTACTAGAGATTTGAGACAGGGTGAAAGCGGGGAGCTGTTTTTT.